This TCR beta chain was profiled in a study of radiotherapy plus CTLA-4 blockade in lung cancer. Study details: Among all patients, more than 15% showed objective responses, while more than 25% had disease control. Study conclusions and caveats: Best predicting response, reportedly, were early blood T cell clone dynamics, with interferon-beta. Following radiotherapy plus ipilimumab, tumor-derived TCR clones expanded in the blood.

Sequencing was performed with immunoSEQ multiplex PCR; in TCRdb, only in-frame clones are kept and a portion is missing. The sample includes tens of thousands of clones, about four fifths of them seen just once. The study treated chemo-refractory metastatic non-small-cell lung cancer patients with focal radiation plus ipilimumab CTLA-4 blockade. There are 16 residues in the CDR3. CDR1 is MDHEN and CDR2 is SYDVKM in the germline V gene. Trimming removed 6 bases from V and 2 bases from J; junction bases left unmatched: 11. This clone was seen only once. The antigen remains undetermined. This rearrangement joins TRBV28 to TRBJ2-5; 8 bases fit TRBD1. This sample comprised peripheral blood, obtained from a patient treated with radiotherapy plus ipilimumab. The TCR originated in a human donor with non-small cell lung cancer who had a partial response to radiotherapy plus ipilimumab. Some clones in this sample may be carry-over from other donors' samples. CDR3 nucleotide sequence: TGTGCCAGCAGCATAGCCGGACAGGGCGCGCAAGAGACCCAGTACTTC. Protein: CASSIAGQGAQETQYF.